The 14 T cell receptor beta chains below all came from one sample that was sequenced in a study of T cells in Graves' hyperthyroidism and ophthalmopathy. TCR beta CDR3 region amplification was performed from RNA transcripts. First-round RT-PCR with HTBI primers amplified the TCR CDR3 region. MiXCR was run by TCRdb on the multiplex PCR reads, yielding one entry per CDR3 protein. Found here are approximately 420,000 distinct CDR3 sequences, approximately 14% of them singletons; the top ten hold roughly 4.8%. The sequenced sample was blood. Every receptor here comes from a woman younger than 30 with Graves' hyperthyroidism.

This clonotype was observed at least ten times. This sequence joins TRBV10-2 and TRBJ1-2; 7 bases fit TRBD1. The germline gives CDR1 WSHSY, CDR2 SAAADI. The CDR3 spans 14 residues. V lost 2 bases to trimming and J lost 8 bases; unmatched junction nucleotides: 8. The CDR3 loop reads CASSETAGGIGYTF. The CDR3 DNA reads TGCGCCAGCAGTGAGACGGCAGGGGGGATCGGCTACACCTTC.

This clonotype was found a few times. This sequence joins TRBV9 and TRBJ1-1; 10 bases are a match to TRBD1. Germline trimming cut 4 bases from V and 2 bases from J; bases unmatched to any gene: 11. CDR3 length: 17 amino acids. Germline lookup yields CDR1 SGDLS and CDR2 YYNGEE. The CDR3 coding sequence is TGTGCCAGCAGCACACACCGGGACAGGGGCCCAAACACTGAAGCTTTCTTT. Protein product: CASSTHRDRGPNTEAFF.

This chain uses TRBV6-2 or TRBV6-3 with TRBJ2-3; 16 bases are shared with TRBD2. CDR3 size: 19 residues. Losses at the gene ends were 2 bases for V and 2 bases for J; bases not matched to a gene: 7. Germline values: CDR1 MNHEY, CDR2 SVGEGT. CDR3 in amino acids: CASSYIAGLAGGYTDTQYF. In DNA, the CDR3 is TGTGCCAGCAGTTACATAGCGGGACTAGCGGGAGGGTACACAGATACGCAGTATTTT.

Turning to this clonotype: A read error may explain this, as a much larger clone is one base away. The J gene is TRBJ1-5, the V gene TRBV12-3 or TRBV12-4; 9 positions match TRBD1. The junction had 5 bases not matched to a gene; V was cut back by 6 bases and J by 2 bases. The CDR3 has 15 amino acids. CDR3: CASSIQGAGNQPQHF. CDR3 sequence (DNA): TGTGCCAGCAGCATACAGGGGGCTGGCAATCAGCCCCAGCATTTT.

This clonotype has a handful of counts. The rearrangement links TRBV19 to TRBJ2-1; TRBD2 matches at 8 bases. The junction had 11 bases not matched to a gene; V was cut back by 0 bases and J by 7 bases. CDR1 LNHDA and CDR2 SQIVND come from the germline V gene (reference sequence). The CDR3 extends over 17 amino acids. CDR3 sequence reads: CASSIELGLAGLNEQFF. CDR3 DNA sequence: TGTGCCAGTAGTATAGAGTTGGGCCTAGCGGGTTTAAATGAGCAGTTCTTC.

This clonotype was counted ten times or more. The chain carries TRBV18 and TRBJ1-6; D remains unclear. Germline loops: CDR1 KGHSH, CDR2 LQKENI. The CDR3 is 13 residues long. V was clipped by 3 bases and J by 8 bases, with 8 bases between them. The CDR3 bases are TGTGCCAGCTCACCCCTCGAGGATTCACCCCTCCACTTT. Protein: CASSPLEDSPLHF. The whole variable domain, remainder taken from reference TRBV18 and TRBJ1-6, is NAGVMQNPRHLVRRRGQEARLRCSPMKGHSHVYWYRQLPEEGLKFMVYLQKENIIDESGMPKERFSAEFPKEGPSILRIQQVVRGDSAAYFCASSPLEDSPLHFGNGTRLTVT.

The table lists this clonotype with many counts. J is TRBJ2-1 and V is TRBV28, with D perhaps TRBD1 (5 bases). The CDR3 consists of 14 residues. The V and J ends lost 8 bases and 5 bases respectively, with 16 bases between them. Germline-derived CDR1 and CDR2 are MDHEN and SYDVKM. CDR3 residues: CASVLRGHNNEQFF. Written as DNA, the CDR3 is TGTGCCAGCGTTTTGCGCGGACATAACAATGAGCAGTTCTTC.

This clonotype was observed a handful of times. This chain links TRBV30 with TRBJ2-1; D tentatively reads TRBD1 or TRBD2 (6 bases each). Germline CDR1 and CDR2: GTSNPN and SVGIG (reference sequence). The CDR3 sequence is 12 residues long. Trimming left V 0 bases short and J 10 bases short, with 10 bases between. The CDR3 here is CAWSVGGQEQFF. The CDR3 DNA reads as TGTGCCTGGAGTGTAGGGGGGCAGGAGCAGTTCTTC. Together with reference TRBV30 and TRBJ2-1, the CDR3 gives the full variable domain: SQTIHQWPATLVQPVGSPLSLECTVEGTSNPNLYWYRQAAGRGLQLLFYSVGIGQISSEVPQNLSASRPQDRQFILSSKKLLLSDSGFYLCAWSVGGQEQFFGPGTRLTVL.

This clonotype was counted many times. The chain recombines TRBV12-3 or TRBV12-4 with TRBJ1-1, with 7 bases that match TRBD1. Trimming took 3 bases from V and 1 from J; bases not matched to a gene: 5. The CDR3 has 15 residues. CDR3 in amino acids: CASSFSGQPNTEAFF. Here the CDR3 DNA reads TGTGCCAGCAGTTTTTCGGGACAGCCGAACACTGAAGCTTTCTTT.

This clonotype was seen more than once but under ten times. This sequence joins TRBV6-2 or TRBV6-3 and TRBJ2-2; 7 nucleotides align to TRBD2. The CDR3 runs to 14 residues. Germline-derived CDR1 and CDR2 are MNHEY and SVGEGT. Unmatched junction bases numbered 8, after V lost 6 bases and J lost 7 bases. In nucleotides, the CDR3 is TGTGCCAGCAGGCGGGAGTTCAGCAACGGGGAGCTGTTTTTT. Residues: CASRREFSNGELFF.

This clonotype has only a few counts. The chain carries TRBV10-2 and TRBJ2-3; D tentatively reads TRBD1 or TRBD2 (5 bases each). Trimming left V 2 bases short and J 2 bases short, with 17 bases between. CDR1 is WSHSY, CDR2 SAAADI, per germline. This CDR3 is built from 17 residues. The CDR3 region has the DNA TGCGCCAGCAGTGAGCAAGGGACCTACGACTTCACAGATACGCAGTATTTT. Its protein is CASSEQGTYDFTDTQYF.

This clonotype has ten or more counts. The chain uses TRBV9 and TRBJ2-1; possibly TRBD1 or TRBD2 for D (5 bases each). The CDR3 extends over 19 amino acids. Between the trimmed V and J ends, which lost 3 bases and 1 base, there was a span of 23 bases. Germline V lookup: CDR1 SGDLS, CDR2 YYNGEE. Written as DNA, the CDR3 is TGTGCCAGCAGCGGGACTGGGGGTGGTTCCAGAGAATCCTACAATGAGCAGTTCTTC. Its protein is CASSGTGGGSRESYNEQFF.

The J gene is TRBJ2-1, the V gene TRBV24-1; 10 bases fit TRBD2. Germline assignment: CDR1 KGHDR and CDR2 SFDVKD. V shed 4 bases and J 4 bases; nucleotides not matched to a gene: 3. This CDR3 is built from 15 residues. CDR3 nucleotides: TGTGCCACCAGTGACGGGACTAGCGTGTACAATGAGCAGTTCTTC. It specifies CATSDGTSVYNEQFF.

This clonotype was detected ten times or more. This chain links TRBV18 with TRBJ1-2; 7 bases agree with TRBD1. J lost 0 bases, V lost 3 bases, and 7 bases had no gene match. Germline CDR1 KGHSH, CDR2 LQKENI. The CDR3 is 16 amino acids. The chain's CDR3 is CASSPKGQGANYGYTF. The CDR3, as DNA: TGTGCCAGCTCACCTAAGGGGCAGGGGGCTAACTATGGCTACACCTTC.